This entry concerns a single TCR beta chain. What it binds is unknown. Donors likely had unrecorded immune exposures despite being nominally healthy when sampled. This CDR3 spans 15 amino acids. Trimming shortened V by 2 bases and J by 2 bases, and 10 bases separated the two germline ends. Germline assignment: CDR1 MNHNS and CDR2 SASEGT. This sample stems from a study of cytomegalovirus exposure and HLA in healthy donors. PCR was performed using 60 Vbeta and 13 Jbeta primers. TCRdb's copy holds only in-frame clones and misses some; the assay was immunoSEQ multiplex PCR. Of a few hundred thousand clones listed, around 90% were seen once; the top ten hold about 1.7%. Study outcomes and limitations: Accurate HLA-A and HLA-B prediction from TCR beta sequences was reported for most subjects.

The chain uses TRBV6-1 and TRBJ1-5; D is possibly TRBD1 (5 bases). Sequencing input: PBMCs. The sequence was obtained from a girl aged 2-10 years in good health and CMV-seronegative. In DNA, the CDR3 is TGTGCCAGCAGTGAAAATGGGGGGGGCAATCAGCCCCAGCATTTT. It specifies CASSENGGGNQPQHF.